This TCR beta chain was found in a study of blood T cell repertoires in COVID-19. Only in-frame clones appear in the TCRdb table, and some are missing; sequencing was by immunoSEQ multiplex PCR. Here the sample spans under 25,000 clones, 85% to 90% being singletons. This CDR3 has 13 amino acids. The V and J ends lost 1 base and 7 bases respectively, with 7 bases between them. Germline V gene sequence: CDR1 SGHVS, CDR2 FQNEAQ. The specimen sequenced was peripheral blood. The V and J genes are TRBV7-8 and TRBJ2-2; no reliable D call. The receptor was isolated from a woman at least 80 years old with acute or convalescent COVID-19. CDR3 amino acids: CASSLGWLGELFF. CDR3 nucleotides: TGTGCCAGCAGCTTAGGATGGCTCGGGGAGCTGTTTTTT.